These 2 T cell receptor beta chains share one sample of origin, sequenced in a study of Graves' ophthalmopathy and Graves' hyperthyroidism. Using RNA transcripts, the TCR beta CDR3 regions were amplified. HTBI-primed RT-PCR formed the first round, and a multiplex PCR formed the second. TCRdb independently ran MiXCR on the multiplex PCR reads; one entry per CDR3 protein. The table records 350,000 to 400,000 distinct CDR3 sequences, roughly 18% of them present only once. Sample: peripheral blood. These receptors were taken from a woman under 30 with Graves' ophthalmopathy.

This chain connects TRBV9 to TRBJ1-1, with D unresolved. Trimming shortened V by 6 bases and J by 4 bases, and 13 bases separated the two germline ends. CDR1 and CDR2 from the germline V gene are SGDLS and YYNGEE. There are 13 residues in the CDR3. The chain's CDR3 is CASMSGSGTEAFF. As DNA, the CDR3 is TGTGCCAGCATGTCGGGTTCCGGCACTGAAGCTTTCTTT.

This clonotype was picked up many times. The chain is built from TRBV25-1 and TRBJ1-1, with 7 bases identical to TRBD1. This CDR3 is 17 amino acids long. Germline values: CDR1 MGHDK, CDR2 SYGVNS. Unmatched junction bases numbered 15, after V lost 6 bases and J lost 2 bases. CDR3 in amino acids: CASRSNRGYRSNTEAFF. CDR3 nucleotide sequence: TGTGCCAGCAGATCAAACAGGGGCTACCGGTCAAACACTGAAGCTTTCTTT.